The 27 T cell receptor beta chains below were found in one sample sequenced in a study of a mutant IDH1 vaccine in newly diagnosed glioma. This sample's time point: week 23, last vaccination. Every vaccination contained 300 ug of the mutant IDH1 20-mer peptide and was paired with topical imiquimod. These receptors are not linked to any known antigen. Sequencing used immunoSEQ multiplex PCR; TCRdb keeps in-frame clones, though not all of them. The table lists roughly 60,000 clones, 75% to 85% of them singletons, with 6% to 6.5% in the top ten. Sequencing was performed on PBMCs, taken from a glioma patient whose treatment included an IDH1 peptide vaccine. The receptors were sampled from a man aged 40-49 years with glioma.

This clone was seen only once. The V call is TRBV9, the J call TRBJ2-7; no firm D call. Per germline, CDR1 SGDLS and CDR2 YYNGEE. The CDR3 covers 12 residues. Between the trimmed V and J ends, which lost 4 bases and 0 bases, there was a span of 5 bases. The CDR3 DNA sequence: TGTGCCAGCAGCCCGGACTCCTACGAGCAGTACTTC. This codes for CASSPDSYEQYF.

This chain's CDR3 is CASSLGSPGRGEKLFF. DNA of the CDR3: TGCGCCAGCAGCTTGGGGTCGCCAGGGCGCGGGGAAAAACTGTTTTTT. The genes are TRBV5-1 and TRBJ1-4; TRBD1 is a possible D gene (5 bases). V was pared by 0 bases and J by 8 bases, with 17 bases between. Looked up from germline, CDR1 is SGHRS and CDR2 is YFSETQ. The CDR3 runs to 16 residues.

This clone was detected a few times. The rearrangement uses TRBV10-3 and TRBJ1-1; a possible D gene is TRBD1 (5 bases). Trimming shortened V by 4 bases and J by 5 bases, and 11 bases separated the two germline ends. CDR3 length: 13 amino acids. Germline lookup yields CDR1 ENHRY and CDR2 SYGVKD. The CDR3 bases are TGTGCCATCAGTGTGACCGGGGGGACTGAAGCTTTCTTT. This translates into CAISVTGGTEAFF.

This rearrangement joins TRBV5-1 to TRBJ1-5; no clear D gene. The CDR3 contains 14 residues. The germline gives CDR1 SGHRS, CDR2 YFSETQ. V lost 5 bases to trimming and J lost 4 bases, with 13 bases between them. CDR3 DNA: TGCGCCAGCAGGGGGTCGGGTGAAAATCAGCCCCAGCATTTT. As protein: CASRGSGENQPQHF.

The chain joins TRBV6-5 to TRBJ2-1; no firm D call. Trimming took 2 bases from V and 9 from J, leaving 11 bases between them. Germline CDR1 MNHEY, CDR2 SVGAGI. This CDR3 spans 13 amino acids. CDR3 protein: CASSYPTLREQFF. CDR3 coding DNA: TGTGCCAGCAGTTACCCGACCCTCCGTGAGCAGTTCTTC.

The rearrangement links TRBV19 to TRBJ1-1; D might be TRBD1 (5 bases). In germline, CDR1 is LNHDA, CDR2 SQIVND (reference sequence). This CDR3 is built from 13 residues. The V end lost 5 bases, the J end lost 6 bases, and 13 bases lay between the germline ends. The DNA for the CDR3 is TGTGCCAGTAGTCCCGGGGGAAACGCTGAAGCTTTCTTT. Translated, it gives CASSPGGNAEAFF.

The J gene is TRBJ1-3, the V gene TRBV27; D is unclear. The germline gives CDR1 MNHEY, CDR2 SMNVEV (reference sequence). The ends were cut back, 6 bases at V and 0 bases at J, with 12 bases in the middle. The CDR3 runs to 15 residues. This chain's CDR3 is CASSPAPGSGNTIYF. The CDR3 nucleotides read TGTGCCAGCAGCCCAGCCCCGGGCTCTGGAAACACCATATATTTT.

The sample holds one count of this clone. The chain employs TRBV10-2 and TRBJ1-1, with D possibly TRBD1 on 5 matching bases. CDR3 length equals 13 residues. Trimming removed 6 bases from V and 5 bases from J, with 13 bases in between. CDR1 is WSHSY and CDR2 is SAAADI in the germline V gene. Here the CDR3 DNA reads TGCGCCAGCAGCGGCCCTGGACAAACTGAAGCTTTCTTT. Translated, it gives CASSGPGQTEAFF.

This clone showed up just once. The chain couples TRBV7-8 to TRBJ1-4; no clear D. Between the trimmed V and J ends, which lost 5 bases and 6 bases, there was a span of 13 bases. Per the germline V gene, CDR1 is SGHVS and CDR2 is FQNEAQ. The CDR3 extends over 14 amino acids. The CDR3 sequence is CASSIQPGDEKLFF. The CDR3 DNA reads TGTGCCAGCAGCATACAACCGGGAGATGAAAAACTGTTTTTT.

V gene TRBV18 combines with J gene TRBJ2-1; D unresolved. From germline, CDR1 is KGHSH and CDR2 LQKENI. This CDR3 has 13 residues. The V end was cut by 0 bases, the J end by 6 bases, with 6 bases between. The CDR3 region has the DNA TGTGCCAGCTCACCACCGGGCGGCAATGAGCAGTTCTTC. Translating gives CASSPPGGNEQFF.

The chain recombines TRBV11-2 with TRBJ1-2; D is perhaps TRBD1 (6 bases). The CDR3 spans 11 residues. V was trimmed by 3 bases and J by 8 bases, leaving 7 bases between them. CDR1 is SGHAT, CDR2 FQNNGV, per germline. CDR3: CASSFRGGYTF. The DNA of the CDR3 is TGTGCCAGCAGCTTCAGGGGCGGCTACACCTTC.

This chain links TRBV27 with TRBJ1-2, with D tentatively TRBD1 (6 bases). The CDR3 totals 12 residues. Germline V gene sequence: CDR1 MNHEY, CDR2 SMNVEV (reference sequence). The ends were cut back, 5 bases at V and 5 bases at J, with 9 bases in the middle. CDR3 sequence reads: CASSEQGYGYTF. The CDR3 nucleotides read TGTGCCAGCAGTGAACAGGGTTATGGCTACACCTTC.

The chain employs TRBV5-5 and TRBJ1-2, with D possibly TRBD1 on 6 matching bases. Trimming shortened V by 0 bases and J by 3 bases, and 12 bases separated the two germline ends. Germline V gene sequence: CDR1 SGHKS, CDR2 YYEKEE (reference sequence). The CDR3 contains 15 residues. CDR3 in amino acids: CASSLAAGDHYGYTF. Here the CDR3 DNA reads TGTGCCAGCAGCTTGGCGGCAGGGGATCACTATGGCTACACCTTC.

In its sample, this clone was seen once. The rearrangement links TRBV2 to TRBJ2-5; 11 nucleotides agree with TRBD1. Per the germline V gene, CDR1 is SNHLY and CDR2 is FYNNEI. This CDR3 region has 15 residues. V gave up 5 bases and J gave up 2 bases; unmatched junction bases: 4. CDR3: CASSRDRGKQETQYF. As DNA, the CDR3 is TGTGCCAGCAGTCGGGACAGGGGGAAACAAGAGACCCAGTACTTC.

The chain joins TRBV7-8 to TRBJ1-1; unclear D gene. Per germline, CDR1 SGHVS and CDR2 FQNEAQ. The CDR3 runs to 16 residues. The V end was cut by 5 bases, the J end by 0 bases, with 16 bases between. The CDR3 DNA reads as TGTGCCAGCAGCCCCCCGGGCCCCCTTATGAACACTGAAGCTTTCTTT. Protein: CASSPPGPLMNTEAFF.

In its sample, this clone is large. V gene TRBV7-9 combines with J gene TRBJ2-1; 7 bases align to TRBD2. V shed 5 bases, J shed 8 bases, and the junction held 12 bases outside the gene matches. The CDR3 spans 15 residues. In germline, CDR1 is SEHNR, CDR2 FQNEAQ (reference sequence). CDR3 region: CASSPSFYAGDEQFF. DNA for the CDR3: TGTGCCAGCAGCCCCTCGTTTTATGCGGGGGATGAGCAGTTCTTC. The full variable domain, its missing parts supplied by reference TRBV7-9 and TRBJ2-1, is DTGVSQNPRHKITKRGQNVTFRCDPISEHNRLYWYRQTLGQGPEFLTYFQNEAQLEKSRLLSDRFSAERPKGSFSTLEIQRTEQGDSAMYLCASSPSFYAGDEQFFGPGTRLTVL.

A remark on this clone: This specimen includes other DNA sequences encoding the same CDR3. The V gene is TRBV6-1, the J gene TRBJ2-7; 7 nucleotides match TRBD1. The junction had 6 bases not matched to a gene; V was cut back by 4 bases and J by 6 bases. Looked up from germline, CDR1 is MNHNS and CDR2 is SASEGT. This CDR3 contains 13 residues. The CDR3 loop is CASSAVTGSEQYF. Here the CDR3 DNA reads TGTGCCAGCAGTGCCGTGACAGGGAGCGAGCAGTACTTC.

This clone has more than one count but fewer than ten. The V gene is TRBV7-6, the J gene TRBJ1-6; 7 bases line up with TRBD1. Germline CDR1 and CDR2: SGHVS and FNYEAQ. This CDR3 has 14 residues. J was trimmed by 6 bases and V by 3 bases; bases with no gene match: 2. DNA of the CDR3: TGTGCCAGCAGCTTTGGGACAGTTAATTCACCCCTCCACTTT. It encodes CASSFGTVNSPLHF.

The table lists this clone with a few counts. The J gene is TRBJ1-5, the V gene TRBV18, with a possible D match to TRBD1 (6 bases). The germline V gene has CDR1 KGHSH and CDR2 LQKENI. Trimming left V 5 bases short and J 7 bases short, with 15 bases between. The CDR3 totals 14 residues. The CDR3 DNA follows: TGTGCCAGCTCATTCGACAGGCCGAACCAGCCCCAGCATTTT. It specifies CASSFDRPNQPQHF.

The J gene is TRBJ1-1, the V gene TRBV15; 8 nucleotides line up with TRBD1. The V gene's germline CDR1 is LNHNV and CDR2 YYDKDF (reference sequence). The CDR3 runs 14 residues. The junction had 5 bases not matched to a gene; V was cut back by 7 bases and J by 1 base. As DNA, the CDR3 is TGTGCCACCATCCGGGACAGGCGGAACACTGAAGCTTTCTTT. It translates to CATIRDRRNTEAFF.

Here the CDR3 DNA reads TGTGCCAGCAGTCGTGGACAGGGAAGAGATGAAAAACTGTTTTTT. Protein sequence: CASSRGQGRDEKLFF. The J gene is TRBJ1-4, the V gene TRBV6-1, with 8 bases fitting TRBD1. After removal of 5 bases from V and 6 bases from J, the junction contained 8 bases not matched to a gene. This CDR3 comprises 15 residues. CDR1 and CDR2 from the germline V gene are MNHNS and SASEGT.

Only one count was recorded for this clone. The chain has TRBV6-5 and TRBJ1-1, with TRBD1 matching over 9 bases. The CDR3 runs 15 residues. CDR1 and CDR2 from the germline V gene are MNHEY and SVGAGI. Trimming removed 0 bases from V and 4 bases from J; junction bases left unmatched: 3. The CDR3 region is CASSYSRTGATEAFF. DNA of the CDR3: TGTGCCAGCAGTTACTCCCGGACAGGGGCCACTGAAGCTTTCTTT.

The chain joins TRBV20-1 to TRBJ2-5; D possibly uses TRBD1 or TRBD2 (5 bases each). Germline V lookup: CDR1 DFQATT, CDR2 SNEGSKA (reference sequence). This CDR3 is 11 amino acids long. Trimming shortened V by 7 bases and J by 0 bases, and 6 bases separated the two germline ends. Written as DNA, the CDR3 is TGCAGTGGGGGGAACCAAGAGACCCAGTACTTC. This encodes CSGGNQETQYF.

V and J are TRBV18 and TRBJ2-7; D possibly corresponds to TRBD2 (6 bases). The CDR3 runs 17 residues. The V end lost 2 bases, the J end lost 1 base, and 18 bases lay between the germline ends. Germline V gives CDR1 KGHSH, CDR2 LQKENI. The CDR3 DNA follows: TGTGCCAGCTCACCAGGCTTGACGGGGGAGTTTTCCTACGAGCAGTACTTC. Its protein product is CASSPGLTGEFSYEQYF. The full variable domain, its missing parts supplied by reference TRBV18 and TRBJ2-7, is NAGVMQNPRHLVRRRGQEARLRCSPMKGHSHVYWYRQLPEEGLKFMVYLQKENIIDESGMPKERFSAEFPKEGPSILRIQQVVRGDSAAYFCASSPGLTGEFSYEQYFGPGTRLTVT.

The rearrangement uses TRBV5-5 and TRBJ2-7; no firm D call. This CDR3 spans 12 amino acids. CDR1 and CDR2 (germline): SGHKS, YYEKEE (reference sequence). Trimming stripped 4 bases from V and 3 bases from J, with 8 bases between. CDR3 sequence: CASSVAHYEQYF. In nucleotides, the CDR3 is TGTGCCAGCAGCGTGGCGCACTACGAGCAGTACTTC.

J is TRBJ2-7 and V is TRBV5-6, with 7 nucleotides matching TRBD2. The CDR3 is 14 residues long. Trimming removed 4 bases from V and 2 bases from J; junction bases left unmatched: 6. Germline V gene data show CDR1 as SGHDT and CDR2 as YYEEEE. CDR3 residues: CASSPGLGAYEQYF. Here the CDR3 DNA reads TGTGCCAGCAGCCCCGGACTAGGGGCCTACGAGCAGTACTTC. The full variable domain, completed using reference TRBV5-6 and TRBJ2-7, is DAGVTQSPTHLIKTRGQQVTLRCSPKSGHDTVSWYQQALGQGPQFIFQYYEEEERQRGNFPDRFSGHQFPNYSSELNVNALLLGDSALYLCASSPGLGAYEQYFGPGTRLTVT.

The chain has TRBV5-1 and TRBJ2-7; 8 bases align to TRBD2. V gave up 3 bases and J gave up 0 bases; unmatched junction bases: 5. This CDR3 spans 15 amino acids. Germline CDR1 SGHRS, CDR2 YFSETQ. The CDR3 nucleotides read TGCGCCAGCAGCTCGGGAGGGTCGGGCTCCTACGAGCAGTACTTC. Translated: CASSSGGSGSYEQYF.